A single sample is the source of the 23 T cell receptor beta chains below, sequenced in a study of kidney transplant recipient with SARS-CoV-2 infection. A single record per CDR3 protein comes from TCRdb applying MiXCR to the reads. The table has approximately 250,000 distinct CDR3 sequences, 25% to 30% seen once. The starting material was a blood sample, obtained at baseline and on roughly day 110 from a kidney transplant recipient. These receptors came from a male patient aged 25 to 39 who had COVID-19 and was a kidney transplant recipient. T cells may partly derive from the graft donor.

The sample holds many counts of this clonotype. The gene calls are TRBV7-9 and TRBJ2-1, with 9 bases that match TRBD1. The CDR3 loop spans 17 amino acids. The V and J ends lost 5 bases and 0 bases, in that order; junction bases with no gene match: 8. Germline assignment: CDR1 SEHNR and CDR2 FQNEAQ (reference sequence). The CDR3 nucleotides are TGTGCCAGCAGCCCCACGACAGGGGGGGGCTCCTACAATGAGCAGTTCTTC. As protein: CASSPTTGGGSYNEQFF.

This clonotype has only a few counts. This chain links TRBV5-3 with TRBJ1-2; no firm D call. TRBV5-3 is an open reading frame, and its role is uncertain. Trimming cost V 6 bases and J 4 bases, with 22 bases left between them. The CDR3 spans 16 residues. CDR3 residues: CARTPVVVRKTYGYTF. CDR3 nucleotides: TGTGCCAGAACACCCGTAGTGGTGAGAAAGACCTATGGCTACACCTTC.

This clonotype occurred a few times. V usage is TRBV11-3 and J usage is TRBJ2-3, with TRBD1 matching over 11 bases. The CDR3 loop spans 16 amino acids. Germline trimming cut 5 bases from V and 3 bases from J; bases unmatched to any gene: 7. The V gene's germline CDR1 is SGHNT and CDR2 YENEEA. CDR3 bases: TGTGCCAGCAGCCGCGGGGACAGGGGGTCGACAGATACGCAGTATTTT. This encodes CASSRGDRGSTDTQYF.

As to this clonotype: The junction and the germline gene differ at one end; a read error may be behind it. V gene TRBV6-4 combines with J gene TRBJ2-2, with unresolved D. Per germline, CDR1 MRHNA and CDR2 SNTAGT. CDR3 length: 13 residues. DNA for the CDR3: TGTGCCAGCGGTGACCCTGTCACCGGGGAGCTGTTTTTT. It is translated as CASGDPVTGELFF.

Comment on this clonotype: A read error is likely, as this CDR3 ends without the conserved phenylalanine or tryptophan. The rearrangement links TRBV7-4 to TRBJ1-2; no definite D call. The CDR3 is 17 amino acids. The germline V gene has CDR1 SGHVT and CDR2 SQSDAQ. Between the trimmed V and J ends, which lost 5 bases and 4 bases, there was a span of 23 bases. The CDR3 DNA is TGTGCCAGCAGCGGTGTTGTGTCAGCTCGAAAGACCTATGGCTACACCGTC. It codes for CASSGVVSARKTYGYTV.

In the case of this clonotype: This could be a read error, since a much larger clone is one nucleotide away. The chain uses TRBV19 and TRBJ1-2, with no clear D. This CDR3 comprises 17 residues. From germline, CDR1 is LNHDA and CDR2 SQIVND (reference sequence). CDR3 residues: CASSKRTTNRKTYGYIF. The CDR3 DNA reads TGTGCCAGTAGTAAACGGACGACAAATCGAAAGACCTATGGCTACATCTTC.

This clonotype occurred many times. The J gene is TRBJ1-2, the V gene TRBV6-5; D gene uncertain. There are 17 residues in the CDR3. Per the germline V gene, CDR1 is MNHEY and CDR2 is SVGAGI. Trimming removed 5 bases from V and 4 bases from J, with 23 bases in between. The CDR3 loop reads CASSNHKECRKTYGYTF. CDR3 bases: TGTGCCAGCAGTAATCATAAGGAATGTAGAAAGACCTATGGCTACACCTTC.

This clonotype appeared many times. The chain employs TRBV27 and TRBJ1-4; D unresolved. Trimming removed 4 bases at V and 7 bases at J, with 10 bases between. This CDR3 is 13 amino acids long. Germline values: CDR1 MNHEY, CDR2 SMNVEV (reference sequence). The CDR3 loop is CASSYRVAEKLFF. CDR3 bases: TGTGCCAGCAGTTACAGAGTAGCTGAAAAACTGTTTTTT.

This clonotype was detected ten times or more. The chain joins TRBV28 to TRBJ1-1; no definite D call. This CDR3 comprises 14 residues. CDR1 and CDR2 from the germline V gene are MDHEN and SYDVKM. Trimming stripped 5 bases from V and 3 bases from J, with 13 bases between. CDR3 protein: CASSRLIRDTEAFF. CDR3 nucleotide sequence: TGTGCCAGCAGTCGACTCATCAGAGACACTGAAGCTTTCTTT. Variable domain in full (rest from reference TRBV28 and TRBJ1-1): DVKVTQSSRYLVKRTGEKVFLECVQDMDHENMFWYRQDPGLGLRLIYFSYDVKMKEKGDIPEGYSVSREKKERFSLILESASTNQTSMYLCASSRLIRDTEAFFGQGTRLTVV.

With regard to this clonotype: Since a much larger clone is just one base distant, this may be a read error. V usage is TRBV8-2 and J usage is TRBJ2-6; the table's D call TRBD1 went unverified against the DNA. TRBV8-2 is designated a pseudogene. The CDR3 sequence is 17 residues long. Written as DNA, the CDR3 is TGTGGCAAAGCTCTGAGGACAACACAAAGTCGGGCCAACGTCCTGACTTTC. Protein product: CGKALRTTQSRANVLTF.

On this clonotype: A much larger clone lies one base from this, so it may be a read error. For the CDR3, the DNA is TGTGCCAGCAGCTTAGAGGGAGGGACCCAGTACTTC. Protein: CASSLEGGTQYF. The chain is built from TRBV7-6 and TRBJ2-5, with a tentative D call TRBD2 (6 bases). Germline CDR1 SGHVS, CDR2 FNYEAQ. V was shortened by 1 base and J by 7 bases, with 7 bases between the two germline ends. The CDR3 has 12 amino acids.

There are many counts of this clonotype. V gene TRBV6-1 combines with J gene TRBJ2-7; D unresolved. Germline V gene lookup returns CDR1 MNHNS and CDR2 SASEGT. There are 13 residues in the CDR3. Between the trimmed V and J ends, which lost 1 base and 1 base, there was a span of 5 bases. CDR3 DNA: TGTGCCAGCAGTGAAGGACCTTCCTACGAGCAGTACTTC. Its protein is CASSEGPSYEQYF.

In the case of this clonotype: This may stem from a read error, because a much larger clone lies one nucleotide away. The DNA of the CDR3 is TGTGCCAGCAGTGAAGCACACGAGGGGGGAGAGACCCAGTACTTC. Residues: CASSEAHEGGETQYF. The chain combines TRBV2 with TRBJ2-7; perhaps D is TRBD1 or TRBD2 (6 bases each). The closer fit of TRBJ2-5 to the DNA end suggests the J call may be wrong. Looked up from germline, CDR1 is SNHLY and CDR2 is FYNNEI. The CDR3 covers 15 residues.

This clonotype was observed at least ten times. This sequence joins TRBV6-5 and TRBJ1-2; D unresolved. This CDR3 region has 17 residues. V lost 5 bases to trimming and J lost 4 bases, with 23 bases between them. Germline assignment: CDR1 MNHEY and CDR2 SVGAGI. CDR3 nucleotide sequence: TGTGCCAGCAGTAAAAATGCCTCTATGCGAAAGACCTATGGCTACACCTTC. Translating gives CASSKNASMRKTYGYTF.

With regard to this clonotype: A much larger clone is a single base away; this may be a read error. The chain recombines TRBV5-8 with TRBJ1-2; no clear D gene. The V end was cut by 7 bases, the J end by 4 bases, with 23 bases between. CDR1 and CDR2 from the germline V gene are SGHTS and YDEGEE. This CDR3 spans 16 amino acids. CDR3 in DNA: TGTGCCAGCTTTCGGGTTCATCCACGAAAGACCTATGGCTACACCTTC. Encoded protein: CASFRVHPRKTYGYTF.

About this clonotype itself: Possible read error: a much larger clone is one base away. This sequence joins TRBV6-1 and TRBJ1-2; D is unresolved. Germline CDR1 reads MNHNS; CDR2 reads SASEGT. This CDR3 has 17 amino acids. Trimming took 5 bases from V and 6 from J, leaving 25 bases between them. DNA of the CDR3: TGTGCCAGCAGTATCGGAGACTCTATGCGAAAGACCCATGGCTACACCTTC. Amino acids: CASSIGDSMRKTHGYTF.

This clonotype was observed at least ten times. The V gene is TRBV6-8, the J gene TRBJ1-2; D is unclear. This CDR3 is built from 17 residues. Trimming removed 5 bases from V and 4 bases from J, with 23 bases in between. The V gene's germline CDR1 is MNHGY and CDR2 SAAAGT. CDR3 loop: CASSNGSRSRKTYGYTF. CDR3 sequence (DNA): TGTGCCAGCAGTAATGGTTCACGCTCTAGAAAGACCTATGGCTACACCTTC.

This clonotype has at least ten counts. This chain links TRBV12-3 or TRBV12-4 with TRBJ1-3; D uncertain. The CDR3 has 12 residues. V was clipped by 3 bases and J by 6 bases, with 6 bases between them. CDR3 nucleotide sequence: TGTGCCAGCAGTTTGAGTGCAAACACCATATATTTT. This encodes CASSLSANTIYF.

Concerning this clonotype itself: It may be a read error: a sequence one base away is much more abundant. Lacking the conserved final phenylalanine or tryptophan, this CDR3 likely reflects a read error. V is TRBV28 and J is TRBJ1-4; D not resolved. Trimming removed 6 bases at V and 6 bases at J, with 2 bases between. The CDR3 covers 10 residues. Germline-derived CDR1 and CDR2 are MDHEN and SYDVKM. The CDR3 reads CASRDEKLFL. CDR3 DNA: TGTGCCAGCAGGGATGAAAAACTGTTTCTT.

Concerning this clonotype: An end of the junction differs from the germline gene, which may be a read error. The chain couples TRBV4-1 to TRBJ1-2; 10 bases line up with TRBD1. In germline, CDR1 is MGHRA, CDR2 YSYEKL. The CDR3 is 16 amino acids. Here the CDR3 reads CTSSQGRTGGTYGYTF. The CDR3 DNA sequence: TGCACCAGCAGCCAAGGCAGGACAGGGGGTACCTATGGCTACACCTTC.

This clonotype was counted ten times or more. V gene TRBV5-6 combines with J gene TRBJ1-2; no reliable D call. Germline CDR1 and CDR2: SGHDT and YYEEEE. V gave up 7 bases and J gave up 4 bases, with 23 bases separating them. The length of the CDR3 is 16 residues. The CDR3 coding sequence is TGTGCCAGCGCAGAACCCAATAGTCGAAAGACCTATGGCTACACCTTC. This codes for CASAEPNSRKTYGYTF.

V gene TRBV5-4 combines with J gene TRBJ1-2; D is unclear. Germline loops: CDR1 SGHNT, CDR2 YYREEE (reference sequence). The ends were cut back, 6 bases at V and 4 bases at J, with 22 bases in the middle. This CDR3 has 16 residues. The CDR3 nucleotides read TGTGCCAGCACTCGCAGCGTACCAGGAAAGACCTATGGCTACACCTTC. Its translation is CASTRSVPGKTYGYTF.

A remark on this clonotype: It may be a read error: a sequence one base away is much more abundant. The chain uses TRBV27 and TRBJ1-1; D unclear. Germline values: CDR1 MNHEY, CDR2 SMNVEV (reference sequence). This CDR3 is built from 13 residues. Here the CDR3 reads CASGLSIAFEAFF. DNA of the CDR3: TGTGCCAGCGGTTTATCGATCGCCTTTGAAGCTTTCTTT.